The clone carrying this T cell receptor beta chain appeared many times. The antigen remains unidentified. This record belongs to a study of T cells in Graves' hyperthyroidism and ophthalmopathy. The overall study: Blood was drawn when the patient was first diagnosed and still untreated. Study outcomes and limitations: Ophthalmopathy got predicted by the model a median approximately 6.3 months before its onset.

The CDR3 contains 14 residues. The germline CDR1 and CDR2 sequences are SGHAT and FQNNGV. The ends lost 5 bases at V and 3 bases at J; junction bases unmatched: 5. Uncontrolled infection, other autoimmune disease, pregnancy and lactation each barred patients from inclusion. From RNA transcripts, TCR beta CDR3 regions were amplified. RT-PCR in the first round (using the HTBI primer set) targeted the TCR CDR3. One entry per CDR3 protein, called by TCRdb with MiXCR from the multiplex PCR reads. The table shows 300,000 to 450,000 distinct CDR3 sequences, with about 15% occurring only once. The clonotype comes from a woman between 25 and 40 years old with Graves' ophthalmopathy. This sequence joins TRBV11-2 and TRBJ2-7, with 9 bases lining up with TRBD1. Sample: blood. The CDR3 region has the DNA TGTGCCAGCAGCATCCGGGACAGGGTCTACGAGCAGTACTTC. This codes for CASSIRDRVYEQYF.